This TCR beta chain was observed in a study of graft-versus-host responses after intestinal transplantation. The overall study: The recipients all started with anti-thymocyte globulin induction and then took tacrolimus and steroids for 2 to 3 years. General study points: Peak circulating GvH clone levels tracked with early post-transplant HvG declines.

This CDR3 has 13 amino acids. The germline gives CDR1 SGHTS, CDR2 YDEGEE. The V gene lost 0 bases and the J gene lost 5 bases, with 9 bases spanning the gap. This table comes from immunoSEQ multiplex PCR, and its TCRdb copy is limited to in-frame clones, with some not included. The data contain about 10,000 clones, roughly 92% of them singletons. The sample holds a few counts of this clone. What it binds is not known. The genes are TRBV5-8 and TRBJ2-7, with TRBD1 as a possible D gene (6 bases). The sequenced sample was PBMCs, obtained 40 to 45 days after intestinal transplantation. The source of this sequence is a human patient who received an intestinal transplant, so some T cells may come from the graft donor. The CDR3 bases are TGTGCCAGCAGCTTGGTGACAGGTAACGAGCAGTACTTC. This encodes CASSLVTGNEQYF. Looking up the rest from reference TRBV5-8 and TRBJ2-7 gives the full variable domain: EAGVTQSPTHLIKTRGQQATLRCSPISGHTSVYWYQQALGLGLQFLLWYDEGEERNRGNFPPRFSGRQFPNYSSELNVNALELEDSALYLCASSLVTGNEQYFGPGTRLTVT.